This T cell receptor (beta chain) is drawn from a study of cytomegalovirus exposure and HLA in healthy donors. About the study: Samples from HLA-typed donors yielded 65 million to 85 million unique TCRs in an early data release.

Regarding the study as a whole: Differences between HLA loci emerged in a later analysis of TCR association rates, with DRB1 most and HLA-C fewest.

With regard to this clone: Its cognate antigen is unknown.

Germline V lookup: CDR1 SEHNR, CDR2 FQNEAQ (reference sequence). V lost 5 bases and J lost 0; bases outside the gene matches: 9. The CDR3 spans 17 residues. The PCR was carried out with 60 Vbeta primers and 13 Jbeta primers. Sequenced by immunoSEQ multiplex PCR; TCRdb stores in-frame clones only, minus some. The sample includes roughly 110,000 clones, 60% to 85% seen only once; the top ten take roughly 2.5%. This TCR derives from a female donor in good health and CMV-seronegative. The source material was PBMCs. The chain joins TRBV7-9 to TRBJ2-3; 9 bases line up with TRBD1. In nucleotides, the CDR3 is TGTGCCAGCAGCCCAACCGGGACAGGGAGAAGCACAGATACGCAGTATTTT. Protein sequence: CASSPTGTGRSTDTQYF.